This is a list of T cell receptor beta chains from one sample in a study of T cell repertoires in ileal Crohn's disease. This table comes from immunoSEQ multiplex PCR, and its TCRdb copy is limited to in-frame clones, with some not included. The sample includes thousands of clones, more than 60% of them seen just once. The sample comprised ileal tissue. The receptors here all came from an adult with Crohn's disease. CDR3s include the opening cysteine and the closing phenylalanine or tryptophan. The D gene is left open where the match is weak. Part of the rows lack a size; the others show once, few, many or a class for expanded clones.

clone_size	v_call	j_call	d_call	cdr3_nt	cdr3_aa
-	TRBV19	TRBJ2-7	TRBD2	TGTGCCAGTAGACTTACTAGCGGGAGCACATACGAGCAGTACTTC	CASRLTSGSTYEQYF
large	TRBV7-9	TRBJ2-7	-	TGTGCCAGCAGCTCAGCGGACAGAACCTACGAGCAGTACTTC	CASSSADRTYEQYF
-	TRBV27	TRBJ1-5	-	TGTGCCAGCAGCGGGGGAGGGGGGGACCAGCCCCAGCATTTT	CASSGGGGDQPQHF
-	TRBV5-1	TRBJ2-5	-	TGCGCCAGCAGCTTGGGAACAGGCAGGGGCGCGACCCAGTACTTC	CASSLGTGRGATQYF
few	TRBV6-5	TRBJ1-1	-	TGTGCCAGCAGTTATCTGGGGCGAACTGAAGCTTTCTTT	CASSYLGRTEAFF
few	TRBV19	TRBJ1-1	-	TGTGCCAGTAGTATAGGGGCGAGTCCGAACACTGAAGCTTTCTTT	CASSIGASPNTEAFF
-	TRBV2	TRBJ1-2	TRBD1	TGTGCCAGCAGACGACAGGGCAACAACTATGGCTACACCTTC	CASRRQGNNYGYTF
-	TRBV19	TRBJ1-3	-	TGTGCCAGTAGTATCACCGGGTGGTCTGGAAACACCATATATTTT	CASSITGWSGNTIYF
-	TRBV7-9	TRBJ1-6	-	TGTGCCAGCAGCTCCTACGACAGGCGGTCACCCCTCCACTTT	CASSSYDRRSPLHF
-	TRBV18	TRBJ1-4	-	TGTGCCAGCTCACAGGGCCAGGGGGAAAAACTGTTTTTT	CASSQGQGEKLFF
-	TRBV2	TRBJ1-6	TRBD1	TGTGCCAGCAGCCCAGGGGGCCATAATTCACCCCTCCACTTT	CASSPGGHNSPLHF
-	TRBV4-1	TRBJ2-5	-	TGCGCCAGCAGCCAAGGGGGGCCGCAAGAGACCCAGTACTTC	CASSQGGPQETQYF
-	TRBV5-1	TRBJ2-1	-	TGCGCCAGCAGCTTGAATGCAGGGTCCTACAATGAGCAGTTCTTC	CASSLNAGSYNEQFF
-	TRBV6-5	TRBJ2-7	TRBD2	TGTGCCAGCAGACCCACTAGCGGGAGGGTCTACGAGCAGTACTTC	CASRPTSGRVYEQYF
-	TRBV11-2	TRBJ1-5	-	TGTGCCAGCAGCTTAGCTACTGCTGGGGCAGTCCAGCATTTT	CASSLATAGAVQHF
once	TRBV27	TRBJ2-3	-	TGTGCCAGCAGGGGACTGTCTAGCACAGATACGCAGTATTTT	CASRGLSSTDTQYF
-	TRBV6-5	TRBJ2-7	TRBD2	TGTGCCAGCAGTTACGCAGCGGGATACTACGAGCAGTACTTC	CASSYAAGYYEQYF
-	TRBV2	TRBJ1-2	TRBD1	TGTGCCAGCAAGTCCCGGGACAGGTCGTTATATGGCTACACCTTC	CASKSRDRSLYGYTF
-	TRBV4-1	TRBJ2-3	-	TGCGCCAGCAGCCAAGTAAGCGGTAGCACAGATACGCAGTATTTT	CASSQVSGSTDTQYF
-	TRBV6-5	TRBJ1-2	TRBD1	TGTGCCAGCAGTCAGACAGGGTCTGGCTATGGCTACACCTTC	CASSQTGSGYGYTF
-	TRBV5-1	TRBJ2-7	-	TGCGCCAGCAGCTATGGGGGCGGCAGAATCGAGCAGTACTTC	CASSYGGGRIEQYF
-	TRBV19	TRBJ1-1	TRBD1	TGTGCCAGTAGGGGACAGGGGGTTTGGAGCACTGAAGCTTTCTTT	CASRGQGVWSTEAFF
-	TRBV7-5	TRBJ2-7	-	TGTGCCAGAAGCTTCCCGGGACTAGACTACGAGCAGTACTTC	CARSFPGLDYEQYF
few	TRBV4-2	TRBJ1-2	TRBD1	TGTGCCAGCAGCCAGCAGACAGGGATCTATGGCTACACCTTC	CASSQQTGIYGYTF
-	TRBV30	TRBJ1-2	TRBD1	TGTGCCTGGCAACAGGGGACCTATGGCTACACCTTC	CAWQQGTYGYTF
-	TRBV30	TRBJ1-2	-	TGTGCCTGGAAGGGAGGGGGGGGCTACACCTTC	CAWKGGGGYTF
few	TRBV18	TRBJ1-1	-	TGTGCCAGCTCATCCTCAGGGGCCTCTGAAGCTTTCTTT	CASSSSGASEAFF
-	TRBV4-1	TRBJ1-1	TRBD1	TGCGCCAGCAGCCAAGAGACGACAGGGCGGGTGAACACTGAAGCTTTCTTT	CASSQETTGRVNTEAFF
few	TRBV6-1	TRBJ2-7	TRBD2	TGTGCCAGTCTGACTAGCGGGAGGCCGTACGAGCAGTACTTC	CASLTSGRPYEQYF
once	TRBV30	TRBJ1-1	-	TGTGCCTGGAAGGGAGTGAACACTGAAGCTTTCTTT	CAWKGVNTEAFF
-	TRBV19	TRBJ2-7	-	TGTGCCAGTAGTATGCAGGGTGGCTACGAGCAGTACTTC	CASSMQGGYEQYF
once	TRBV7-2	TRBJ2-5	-	TGTGCCAGCAGCCCTAAGGAGACCCAGTACTTC	CASSPKETQYF
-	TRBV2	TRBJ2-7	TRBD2	TGTGCCAGCAGGGCGGGACTAGCGGGTTACGAGCAGTACTTC	CASRAGLAGYEQYF
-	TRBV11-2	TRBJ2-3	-	TGTGCCAGCAGCCCTATCCGAGAAAGCGCTACGCAGTATTTT	CASSPIRESATQYF
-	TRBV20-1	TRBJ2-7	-	TGCAGTGCTAGATACGGGGTAGAGCAGTACTTC	CSARYGVEQYF
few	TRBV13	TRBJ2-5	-	TGTGCCAGCAGCACCTCAGGTAGTGAGACCCAGTACTTC	CASSTSGSETQYF
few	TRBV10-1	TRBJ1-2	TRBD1	TGCGCCAGCATCCAGACAGGGAACTATGGCTACACCTTC	CASIQTGNYGYTF
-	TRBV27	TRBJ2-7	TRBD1	TGTGCCAGCTTAGAACGCGCCGGGACAGGGTCTTTCTACGAGCAGTACTTC	CASLERAGTGSFYEQYF
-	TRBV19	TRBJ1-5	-	TGTGCCAGTAGTTCCTCCGGGATCTCCGAGGAACAGCCCCAGCATTTT	CASSSSGISEEQPQHF
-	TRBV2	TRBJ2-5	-	TGTGCCAGCAGAGAAACCGAGAGGCTGCAAGAGACCCAGTACTTC	CASRETERLQETQYF
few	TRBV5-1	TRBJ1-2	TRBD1	TGCGCCAGCAGTGTGGACAGGCATGGCTACACCTTC	CASSVDRHGYTF
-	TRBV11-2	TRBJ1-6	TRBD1	TGTGCCAGCAGCGGATGGGACAGGGGGCAGTTTTCACCCCTCCACTTT	CASSGWDRGQFSPLHF
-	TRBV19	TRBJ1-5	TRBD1	TGTGCCAGTAGTGCAAGGGGGCAAGGCAATCAGCCCCAGCATTTT	CASSARGQGNQPQHF
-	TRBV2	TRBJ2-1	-	TGTGCCAGCAGTGAAGTTGGGGGGGCCCAGTTCTTC	CASSEVGGAQFF
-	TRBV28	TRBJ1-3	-	TGTGCCAGCAGTTTGGGGGGGTGGTCTGGAAACACCATATATTTT	CASSLGGWSGNTIYF
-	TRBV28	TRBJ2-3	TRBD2	TGTGCCAGCAGTTTACCGCCCACTAGCGTAAGCACAGATACGCAGTATTTT	CASSLPPTSVSTDTQYF
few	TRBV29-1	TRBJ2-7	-	TGCAGCGTTGGACACAATTACGAGCAGTACTTC	CSVGHNYEQYF
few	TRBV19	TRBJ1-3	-	TGTGCCAGTAGGGACAACGGGGGATTCTCTGGAAACACCATATATTTT	CASRDNGGFSGNTIYF
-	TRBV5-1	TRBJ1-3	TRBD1	TGCGCCAGCAGCAGTGGACAGGGGTCTGGAAACACCATATATTTT	CASSSGQGSGNTIYF
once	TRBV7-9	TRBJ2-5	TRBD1	TGTGCCAGCAGCTACGACAGGGGGCGTTGGGAGACCCAGTACTTC	CASSYDRGRWETQYF